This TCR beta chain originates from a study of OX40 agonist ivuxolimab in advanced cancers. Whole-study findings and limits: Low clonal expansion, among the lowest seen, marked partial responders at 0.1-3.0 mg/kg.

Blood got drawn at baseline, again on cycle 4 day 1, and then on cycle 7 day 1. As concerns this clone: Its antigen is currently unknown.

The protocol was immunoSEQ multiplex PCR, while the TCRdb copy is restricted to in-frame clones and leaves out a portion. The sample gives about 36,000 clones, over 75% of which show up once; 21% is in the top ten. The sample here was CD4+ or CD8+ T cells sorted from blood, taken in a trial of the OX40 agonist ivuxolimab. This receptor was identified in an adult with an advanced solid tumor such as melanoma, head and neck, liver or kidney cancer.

CDR3 loop: CACRTGSREGLRSGANVLTF. The CDR3 DNA reads TGTGCCTGCCGGACAGGGAGCCGGGAGGGCCTCCGATCTGGGGCCAACGTCCTGACTTTC. The chain carries TRBV2 and TRBJ2-6; the D call may be TRBD1 or TRBD2 (8 bases each). The germline V gene encodes CDR1 SNHLY and CDR2 FYNNEI. Trimming left V 11 bases short and J 1 base short, with 30 bases between. The CDR3 loop spans 20 amino acids.